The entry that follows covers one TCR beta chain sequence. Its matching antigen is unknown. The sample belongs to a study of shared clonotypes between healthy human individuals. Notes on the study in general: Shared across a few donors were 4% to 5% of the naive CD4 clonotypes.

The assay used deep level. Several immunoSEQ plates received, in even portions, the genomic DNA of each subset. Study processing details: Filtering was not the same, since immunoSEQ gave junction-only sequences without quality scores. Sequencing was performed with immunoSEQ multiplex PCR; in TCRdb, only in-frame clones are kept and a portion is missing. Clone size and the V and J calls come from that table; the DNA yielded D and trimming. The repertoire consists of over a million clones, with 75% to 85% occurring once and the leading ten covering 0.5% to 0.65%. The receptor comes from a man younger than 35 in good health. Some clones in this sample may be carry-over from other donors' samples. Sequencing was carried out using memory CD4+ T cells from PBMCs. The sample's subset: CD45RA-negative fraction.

Here the CDR3 reads CASSLIGQGRAGELFF. The CDR3 DNA reads TGTGCCAGCAGCTTAATAGGCCAGGGAAGGGCCGGGGAGCTGTTTTTT. The chain employs TRBV7-9 and TRBJ2-2, with a weak D call TRBD1 (5 bases). CDR3 length: 16 amino acids. V shed 2 bases and J shed 6 bases, with 16 bases lying between them. Germline loops: CDR1 SEHNR, CDR2 FQNEAQ (reference sequence). Full variable domain (rest looked up from reference TRBV7-9 and TRBJ2-2): DTGVSQNPRHKITKRGQNVTFRCDPISEHNRLYWYRQTLGQGPEFLTYFQNEAQLEKSRLLSDRFSAERPKGSFSTLEIQRTEQGDSAMYLCASSLIGQGRAGELFFGEGSRLTVL.